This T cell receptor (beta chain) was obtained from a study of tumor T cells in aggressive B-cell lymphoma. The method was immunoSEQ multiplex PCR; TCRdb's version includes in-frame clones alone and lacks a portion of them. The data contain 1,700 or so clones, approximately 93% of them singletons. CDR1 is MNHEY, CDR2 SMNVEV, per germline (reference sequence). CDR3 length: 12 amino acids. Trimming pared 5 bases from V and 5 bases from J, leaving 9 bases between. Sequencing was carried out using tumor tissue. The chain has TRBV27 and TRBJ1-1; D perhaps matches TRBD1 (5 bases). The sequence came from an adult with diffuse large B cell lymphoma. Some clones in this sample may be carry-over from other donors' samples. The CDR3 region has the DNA TGTGCCAGCAGTCCCCGGGGGACTGAAGCTTTCTTT. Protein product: CASSPRGTEAFF.